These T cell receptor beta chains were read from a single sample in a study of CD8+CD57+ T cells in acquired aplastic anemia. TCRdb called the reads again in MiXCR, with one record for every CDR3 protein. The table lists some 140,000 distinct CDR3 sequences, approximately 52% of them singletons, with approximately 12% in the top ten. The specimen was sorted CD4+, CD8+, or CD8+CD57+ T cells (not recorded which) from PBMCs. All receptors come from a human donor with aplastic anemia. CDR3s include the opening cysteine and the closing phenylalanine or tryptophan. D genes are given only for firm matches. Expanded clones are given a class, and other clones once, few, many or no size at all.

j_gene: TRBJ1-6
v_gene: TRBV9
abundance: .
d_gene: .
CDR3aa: CASSVGRIENSPLHF
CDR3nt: TGTGCCAGCAGCGTAGGCCGAATTGAAAATTCACCCCTCCACTTT

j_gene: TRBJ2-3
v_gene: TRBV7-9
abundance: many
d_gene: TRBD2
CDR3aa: CASTAGGGTDTQYF
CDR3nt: TGTGCCAGCACCGCGGGGGGGGGCACAGATACGCAGTATTTT

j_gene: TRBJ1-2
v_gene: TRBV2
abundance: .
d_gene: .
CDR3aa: CASRARGGDGYTF
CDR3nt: TGTGCCAGCAGGGCAAGGGGAGGAGATGGCTACACCTTC

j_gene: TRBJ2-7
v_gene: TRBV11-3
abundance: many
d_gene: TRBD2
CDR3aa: CASSPQTSGSYEQYF
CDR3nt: TGTGCCAGCAGCCCACAGACTAGCGGGAGCTACGAGCAGTACTTC

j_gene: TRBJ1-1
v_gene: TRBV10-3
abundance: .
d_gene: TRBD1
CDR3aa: CAISPRDRADLYTEAFF
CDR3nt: TGTGCCATCAGTCCGCGGGACAGGGCCGACTTATACACTGAAGCTTTCTTT

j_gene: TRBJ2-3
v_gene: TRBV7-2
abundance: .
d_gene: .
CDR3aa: CASSLADYPDTQYF
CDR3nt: TGTGCCAGCAGCTTAGCAGATTATCCAGATACGCAGTATTTT

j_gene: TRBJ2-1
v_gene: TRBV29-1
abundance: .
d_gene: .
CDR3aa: CSVVGSRDNEQFF
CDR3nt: TGCAGCGTTGTAGGTTCTAGAGACAATGAGCAGTTCTTC

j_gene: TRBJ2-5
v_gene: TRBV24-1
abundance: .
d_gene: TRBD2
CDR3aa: CATALAGGGKTQYF
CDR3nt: TGTGCCACCGCACTCGCGGGGGGGGGGAAGACCCAGTACTTC

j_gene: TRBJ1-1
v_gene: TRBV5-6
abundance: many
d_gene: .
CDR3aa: CASSSGAGHEAFF
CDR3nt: TGTGCCAGCAGCTCCGGGGCTGGGCATGAAGCTTTCTTT

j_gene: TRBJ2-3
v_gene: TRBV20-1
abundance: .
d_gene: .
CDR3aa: CSASGTIVDTQYF
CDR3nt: TGCAGTGCTAGCGGGACCATCGTTGATACGCAGTATTTT

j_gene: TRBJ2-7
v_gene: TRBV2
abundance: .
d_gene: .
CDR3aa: CASGLNYLEQYF
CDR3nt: TGTGCCAGCGGCCTGAATTATCTCGAGCAGTACTTC

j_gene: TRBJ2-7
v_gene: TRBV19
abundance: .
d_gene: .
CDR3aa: CASSASTGDSTPYEQYF
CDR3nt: TGTGCCAGTAGTGCAAGCACAGGGGACTCTACCCCCTACGAGCAGTACTTC

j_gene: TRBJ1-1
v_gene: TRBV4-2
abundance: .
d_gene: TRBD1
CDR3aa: CASSQAPGQGFYFAFF
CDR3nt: TGTGCCAGCAGCCAAGCCCCAGGACAGGGCTTCTACTTTGCTTTCTTT

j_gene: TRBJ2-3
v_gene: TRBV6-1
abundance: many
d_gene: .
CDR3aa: CASSEVGPVLTDTQYF
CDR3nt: TGTGCCAGCAGTGAAGTCGGCCCGGTGCTCACAGATACGCAGTATTTT

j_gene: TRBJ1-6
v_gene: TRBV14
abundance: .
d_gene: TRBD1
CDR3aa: CASSQLTGADSPLHF
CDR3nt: TGTGCCAGCAGCCAACTGACAGGGGCTGATTCACCCCTCCACTTT

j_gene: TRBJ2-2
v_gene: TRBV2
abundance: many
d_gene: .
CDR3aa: CASSAGGGLNTGELFF
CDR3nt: TGTGCCAGCAGTGCGGGCGGAGGTTTGAACACCGGGGAGCTGTTTTTT

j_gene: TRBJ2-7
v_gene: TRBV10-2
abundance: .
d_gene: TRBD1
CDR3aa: CASRGQGPEQYF
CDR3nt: TGCGCCAGCAGGGGACAGGGGCCCGAGCAGTACTTC

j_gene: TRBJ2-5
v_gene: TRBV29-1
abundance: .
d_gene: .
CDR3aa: CSVDGGPVETQYF
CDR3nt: TGCAGCGTCGATGGTGGGCCCGTGGAGACCCAGTACTTC

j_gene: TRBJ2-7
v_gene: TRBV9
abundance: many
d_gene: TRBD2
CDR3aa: CASSVTSGVSYEQYF
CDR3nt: TGTGCCAGCAGCGTCACTAGCGGGGTCTCCTACGAGCAGTACTTC

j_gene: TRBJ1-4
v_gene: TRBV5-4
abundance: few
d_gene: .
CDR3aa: CASSLAEGTPTNEKLFF
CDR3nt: TGTGCCAGCAGCTTGGCCGAGGGGACACCTACTAATGAAAAACTGTTTTTT

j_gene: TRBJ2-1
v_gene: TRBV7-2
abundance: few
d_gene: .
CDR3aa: CASSLAGRSYNEQFF
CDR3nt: TGTGCCAGCAGCTTAGCGGGGAGGTCCTACAATGAGCAGTTCTTC

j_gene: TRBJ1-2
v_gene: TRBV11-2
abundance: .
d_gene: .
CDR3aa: CASSTTDTGPYGYTF
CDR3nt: TGTGCCAGCAGCACAACAGACACCGGGCCCTATGGCTACACCTTC

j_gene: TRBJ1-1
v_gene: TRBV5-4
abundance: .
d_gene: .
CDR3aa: CATGVNTEAFF
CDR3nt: TGTGCCACCGGGGTGAACACTGAAGCTTTCTTT

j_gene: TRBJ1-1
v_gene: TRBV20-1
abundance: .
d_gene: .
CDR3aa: CSTDGGGPEAFF
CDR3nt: TGCAGTACCGACGGGGGGGGTCCTGAAGCTTTCTTT

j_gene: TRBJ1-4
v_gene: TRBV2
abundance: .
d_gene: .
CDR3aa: CASSVNSNNERLFF
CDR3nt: TGTGCCAGCAGTGTCAACAGCAATAATGAAAGACTGTTTTTT

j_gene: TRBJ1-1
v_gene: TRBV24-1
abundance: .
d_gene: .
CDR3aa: CATSGVNTEAFF
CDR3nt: TGTGCCACCAGTGGAGTGAACACTGAAGCTTTCTTT